This T cell receptor beta chain came from a study of radiotherapy plus CTLA-4 blockade in lung cancer. Clones were read by immunoSEQ multiplex PCR, and TCRdb kept only the in-frame ones, dropping some. The sample gives more than 60,000 clones, roughly 76% of which show up once; approximately 2.9% is in the top ten. Trimming shortened V by 6 bases and J by 7 bases, and 15 bases separated the two germline ends. The CDR3 is made up of 13 amino acids. Germline CDR1 reads SEHNR; CDR2 reads FQNEAQ (reference sequence). This chain links TRBV7-9 with TRBJ2-5, with D possibly TRBD1 on 6 matching bases. The TCR was taken from a human donor with non-small cell lung cancer who had a complete response to radiotherapy plus ipilimumab. Sequenced material: peripheral blood, taken from a patient treated with radiotherapy plus ipilimumab. CDR3: CASRPRRGGTQYF. The CDR3 DNA sequence: TGTGCCAGCAGGCCCCGCAGGGGTGGGACCCAGTACTTC.